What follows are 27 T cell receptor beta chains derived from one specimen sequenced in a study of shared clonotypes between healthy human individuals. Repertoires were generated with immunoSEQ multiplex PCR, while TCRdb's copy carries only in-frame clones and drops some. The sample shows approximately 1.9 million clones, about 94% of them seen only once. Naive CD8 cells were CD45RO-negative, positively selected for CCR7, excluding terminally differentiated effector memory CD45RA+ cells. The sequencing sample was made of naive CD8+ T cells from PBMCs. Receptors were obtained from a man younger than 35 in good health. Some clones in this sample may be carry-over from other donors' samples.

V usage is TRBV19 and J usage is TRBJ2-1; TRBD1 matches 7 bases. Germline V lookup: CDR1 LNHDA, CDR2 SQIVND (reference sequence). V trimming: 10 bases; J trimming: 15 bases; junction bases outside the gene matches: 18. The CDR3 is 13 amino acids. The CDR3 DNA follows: TGTGCCACCCGACAAAAGGGACAGTCGTTAGGGTTCTTC. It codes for CATRQKGQSLGFF.

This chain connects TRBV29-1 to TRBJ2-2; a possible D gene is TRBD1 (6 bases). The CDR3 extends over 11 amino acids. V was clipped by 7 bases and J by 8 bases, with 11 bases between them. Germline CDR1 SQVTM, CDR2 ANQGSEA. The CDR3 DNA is TGCAGCGCCTCCCAGGGGGGGGAGCTGTTTTTT. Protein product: CSASQGGELFF.

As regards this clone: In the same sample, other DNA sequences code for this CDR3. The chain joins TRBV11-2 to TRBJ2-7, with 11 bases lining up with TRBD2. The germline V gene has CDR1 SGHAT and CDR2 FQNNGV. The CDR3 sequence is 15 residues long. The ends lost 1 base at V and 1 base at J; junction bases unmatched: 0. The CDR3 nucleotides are TGTGCCAGCAGCTTAGGGACTAGCGGGTCCTACGAGCAGTACTTC. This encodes CASSLGTSGSYEQYF.

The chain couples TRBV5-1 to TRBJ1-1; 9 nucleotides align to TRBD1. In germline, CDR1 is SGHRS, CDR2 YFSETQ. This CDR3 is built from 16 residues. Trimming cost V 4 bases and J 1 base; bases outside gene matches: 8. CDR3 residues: CASSLRQGGENTEAFF. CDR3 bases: TGCGCCAGCAGCCTACGACAGGGGGGAGAGAACACTGAAGCTTTCTTT.

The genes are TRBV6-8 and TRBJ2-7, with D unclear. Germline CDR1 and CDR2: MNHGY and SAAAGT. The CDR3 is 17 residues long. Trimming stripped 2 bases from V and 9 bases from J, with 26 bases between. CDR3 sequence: CASSYETPPSPRVGQYF. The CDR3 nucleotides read TGTGCCAGCAGTTACGAGACCCCACCATCCCCACGCGTCGGGCAGTACTTC.

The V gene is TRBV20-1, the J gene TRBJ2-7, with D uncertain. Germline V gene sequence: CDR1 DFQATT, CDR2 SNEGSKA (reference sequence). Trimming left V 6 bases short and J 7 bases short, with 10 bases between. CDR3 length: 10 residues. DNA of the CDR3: TGCAGTGCCGAGGAAGGAGAGCAGTACTTC. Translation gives CSAEEGEQYF.

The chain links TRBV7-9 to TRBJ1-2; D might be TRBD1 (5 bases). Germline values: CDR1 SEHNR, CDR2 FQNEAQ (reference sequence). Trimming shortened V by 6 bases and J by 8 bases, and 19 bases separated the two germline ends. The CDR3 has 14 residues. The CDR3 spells CASSLSIQARGYTF. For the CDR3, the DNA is TGTGCCAGCAGTCTTAGTATACAGGCGAGGGGCTACACCTTC.

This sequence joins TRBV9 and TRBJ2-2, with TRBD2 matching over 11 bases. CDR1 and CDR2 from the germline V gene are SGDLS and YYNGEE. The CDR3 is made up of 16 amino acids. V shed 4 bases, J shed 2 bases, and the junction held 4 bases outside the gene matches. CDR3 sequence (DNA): TGTGCCAGCAGCCCAAGACTAGCGGGAAACACCGGGGAGCTGTTTTTT. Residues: CASSPRLAGNTGELFF.

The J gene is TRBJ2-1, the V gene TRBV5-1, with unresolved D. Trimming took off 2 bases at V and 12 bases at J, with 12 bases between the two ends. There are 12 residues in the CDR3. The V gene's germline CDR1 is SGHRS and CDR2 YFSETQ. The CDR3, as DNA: TGCGCCAGCAGCTTCAGCCCCGGAATGCAGTTCTTC. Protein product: CASSFSPGMQFF.

The CDR3 bases are TGTGCCAGCCACTCGGGGAATGGAAACACCATATATTTT. Amino acid sequence: CASHSGNGNTIYF. The chain recombines TRBV7-9 with TRBJ1-3; D call uncertain. The CDR3 covers 13 residues. Germline V lookup: CDR1 SEHNR, CDR2 FQNEAQ (reference sequence). With 8 bases removed from V and 3 bases from J, the gap between germline ends came to 11 bases.

The chain's CDR3 is CASKADNEQFF. The CDR3 region has the DNA TGTGCCAGCAAAGCGGACAATGAGCAGTTCTTC. The chain is built from TRBV27 and TRBJ2-1, with D possibly being TRBD2 (5 bases). V lost 7 bases to trimming and J lost 5 bases, with 6 bases between them. The germline V gene has CDR1 MNHEY and CDR2 SMNVEV (reference sequence). The CDR3 extends over 11 amino acids.

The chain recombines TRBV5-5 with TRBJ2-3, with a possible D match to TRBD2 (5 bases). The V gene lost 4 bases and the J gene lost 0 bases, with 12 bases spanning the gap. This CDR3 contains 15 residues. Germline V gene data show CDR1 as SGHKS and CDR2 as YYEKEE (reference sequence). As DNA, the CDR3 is TGTGCCAGCAGCATCTTAGCGATTAGCACAGATACGCAGTATTTT. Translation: CASSILAISTDTQYF.

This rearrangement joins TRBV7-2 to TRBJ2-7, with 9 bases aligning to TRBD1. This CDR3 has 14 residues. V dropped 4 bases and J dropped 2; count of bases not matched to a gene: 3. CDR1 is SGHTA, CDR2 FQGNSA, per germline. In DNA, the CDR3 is TGTGCCAGCAGCTCGGGACAGGGCGCCTACGAGCAGTACTTC. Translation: CASSSGQGAYEQYF.

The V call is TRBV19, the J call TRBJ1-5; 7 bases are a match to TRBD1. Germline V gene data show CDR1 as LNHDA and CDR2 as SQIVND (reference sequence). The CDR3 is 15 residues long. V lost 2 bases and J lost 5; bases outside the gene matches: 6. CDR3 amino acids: CASSIMTGSDQPQHF. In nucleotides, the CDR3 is TGTGCCAGTAGTATAATGACAGGGTCGGATCAGCCCCAGCATTTT.

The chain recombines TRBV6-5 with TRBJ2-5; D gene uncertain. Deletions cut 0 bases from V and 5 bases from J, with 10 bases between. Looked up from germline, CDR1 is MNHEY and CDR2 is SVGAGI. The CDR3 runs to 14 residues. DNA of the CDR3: TGTGCCAGCAGTTACTCGCGCAATACGGAGACCCAGTACTTC. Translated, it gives CASSYSRNTETQYF.

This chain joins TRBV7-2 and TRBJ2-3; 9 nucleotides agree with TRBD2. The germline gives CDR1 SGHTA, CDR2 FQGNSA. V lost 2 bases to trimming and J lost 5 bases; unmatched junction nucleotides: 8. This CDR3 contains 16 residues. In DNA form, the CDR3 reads TGTGCCAGCAGCTTAATGGCGGGAGGGCGGGGAGATACGCAGTATTTT. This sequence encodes CASSLMAGGRGDTQYF.

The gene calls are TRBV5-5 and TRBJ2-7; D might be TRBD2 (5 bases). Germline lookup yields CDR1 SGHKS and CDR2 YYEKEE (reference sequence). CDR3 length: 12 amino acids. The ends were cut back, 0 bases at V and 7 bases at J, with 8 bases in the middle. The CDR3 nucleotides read TGTGCCAGCAGCTTGGGGAGGCAGGAGCAGTACTTC. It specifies CASSLGRQEQYF.

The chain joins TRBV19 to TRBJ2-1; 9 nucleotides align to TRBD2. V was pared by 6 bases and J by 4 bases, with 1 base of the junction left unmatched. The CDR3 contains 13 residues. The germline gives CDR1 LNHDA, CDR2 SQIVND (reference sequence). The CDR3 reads CASRLAGYNEQFF. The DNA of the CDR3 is TGTGCCAGTAGACTAGCGGGTTACAATGAGCAGTTCTTC.

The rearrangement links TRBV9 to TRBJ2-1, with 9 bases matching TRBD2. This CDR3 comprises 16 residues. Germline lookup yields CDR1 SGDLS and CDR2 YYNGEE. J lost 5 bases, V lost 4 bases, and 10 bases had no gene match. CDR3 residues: CASSYSGSIGDNEQFF. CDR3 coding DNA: TGTGCCAGCAGCTATAGCGGGAGCATTGGTGACAATGAGCAGTTCTTC.

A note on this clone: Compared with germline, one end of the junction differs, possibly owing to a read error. Written as DNA, the CDR3 is TGTGCCGGCAGCCCATCTTTGAGCGGGGAGCTGTTTTTT. Translation gives CAGSPSLSGELFF. J is TRBJ2-2 and V is TRBV9; no definite D call. Germline values: CDR1 SGDLS, CDR2 YYNGEE. The CDR3 runs 13 residues.

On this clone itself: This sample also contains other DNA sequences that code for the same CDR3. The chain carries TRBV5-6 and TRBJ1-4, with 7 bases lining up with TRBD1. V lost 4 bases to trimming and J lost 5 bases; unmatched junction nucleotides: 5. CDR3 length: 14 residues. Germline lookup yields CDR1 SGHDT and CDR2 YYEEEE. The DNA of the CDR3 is TGTGCCAGCAGCCTGGGACAGCCCAATGAAAAACTGTTTTTT. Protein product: CASSLGQPNEKLFF.

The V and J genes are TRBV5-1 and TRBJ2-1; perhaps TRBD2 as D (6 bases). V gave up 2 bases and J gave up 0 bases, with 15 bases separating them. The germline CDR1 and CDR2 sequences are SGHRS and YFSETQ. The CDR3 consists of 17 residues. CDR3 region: CASSFREPPSSYNEQFF. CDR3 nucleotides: TGCGCCAGCAGCTTTCGGGAGCCTCCCAGCTCCTACAATGAGCAGTTCTTC.

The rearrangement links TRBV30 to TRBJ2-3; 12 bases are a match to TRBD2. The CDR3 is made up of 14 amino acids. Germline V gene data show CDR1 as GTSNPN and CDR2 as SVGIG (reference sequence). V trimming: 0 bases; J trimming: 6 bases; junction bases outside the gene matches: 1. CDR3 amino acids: CAWSVTSGSDTQYF. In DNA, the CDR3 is TGTGCCTGGAGTGTGACTAGCGGGAGTGATACGCAGTATTTT.

The CDR3 loop is CASSLEGSEYLEQYF. The CDR3, as DNA: TGCGCCAGCAGCTTGGAGGGCTCCGAGTACCTCGAGCAGTACTTC. The V gene is TRBV5-1, the J gene TRBJ2-7; D unclear. Germline V gene data show CDR1 as SGHRS and CDR2 as YFSETQ. The V and J ends lost 0 bases and 6 bases respectively, with 16 bases between them. The CDR3 length is 15 residues.

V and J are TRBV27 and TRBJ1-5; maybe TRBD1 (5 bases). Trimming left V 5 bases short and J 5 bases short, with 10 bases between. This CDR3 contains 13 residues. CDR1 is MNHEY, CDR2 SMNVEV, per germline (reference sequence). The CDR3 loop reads CASSIQGYQPQHF. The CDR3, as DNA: TGTGCCAGCAGTATTCAGGGTTATCAGCCCCAGCATTTT.

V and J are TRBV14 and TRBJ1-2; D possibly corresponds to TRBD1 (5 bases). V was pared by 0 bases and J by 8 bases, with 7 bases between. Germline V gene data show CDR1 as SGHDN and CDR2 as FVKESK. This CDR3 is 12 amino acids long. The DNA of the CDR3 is TGTGCCAGCAGCCAAGATCGGGGGGGCTACACCTTC. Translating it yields CASSQDRGGYTF.

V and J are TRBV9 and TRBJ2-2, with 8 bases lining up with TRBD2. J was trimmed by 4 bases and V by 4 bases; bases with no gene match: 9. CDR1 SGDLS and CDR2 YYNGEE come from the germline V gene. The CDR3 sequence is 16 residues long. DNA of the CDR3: TGTGCCAGCAGCCCACCCACGGGGGGGGGCACCGGGGAGCTGTTTTTT. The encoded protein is CASSPPTGGGTGELFF.